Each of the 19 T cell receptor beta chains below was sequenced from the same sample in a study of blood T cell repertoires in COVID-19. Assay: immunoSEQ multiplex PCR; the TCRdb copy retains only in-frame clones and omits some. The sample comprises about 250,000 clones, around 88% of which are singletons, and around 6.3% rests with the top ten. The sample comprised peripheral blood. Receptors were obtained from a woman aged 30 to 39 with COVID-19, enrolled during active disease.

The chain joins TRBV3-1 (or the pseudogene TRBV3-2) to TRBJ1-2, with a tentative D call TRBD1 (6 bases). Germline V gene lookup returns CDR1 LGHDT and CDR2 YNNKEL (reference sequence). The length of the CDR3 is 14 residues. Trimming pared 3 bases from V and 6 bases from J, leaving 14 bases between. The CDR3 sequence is CASSQAQGMDGYTF. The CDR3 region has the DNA TGTGCCAGCAGCCAGGCCCAGGGGATGGATGGCTACACCTTC.

Written as DNA, the CDR3 is TGCGCCAGCAGCCGACAGGGGGTCGGGGAGACCCAGTACTTC. The encoded protein is CASSRQGVGETQYF. The J gene is TRBJ2-5, the V gene TRBV5-1, with TRBD1 matching 9 bases. J gave up 5 bases and V 4 bases, and 6 bases lay outside the gene matches. The V gene's germline CDR1 is SGHRS and CDR2 YFSETQ. The length of the CDR3 is 14 residues.

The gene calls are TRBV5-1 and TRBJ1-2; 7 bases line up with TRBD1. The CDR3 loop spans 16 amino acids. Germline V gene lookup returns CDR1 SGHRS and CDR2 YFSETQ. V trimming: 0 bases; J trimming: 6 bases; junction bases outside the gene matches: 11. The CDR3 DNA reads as TGCGCCAGCAGCTTGGACCAACAGGGGAGTGGACATGGCTACACCTTC. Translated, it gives CASSLDQQGSGHGYTF.

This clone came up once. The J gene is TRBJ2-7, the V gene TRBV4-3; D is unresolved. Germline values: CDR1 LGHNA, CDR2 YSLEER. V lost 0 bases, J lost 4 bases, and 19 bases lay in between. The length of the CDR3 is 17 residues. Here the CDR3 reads CASSQDFRQHFGYEQYF. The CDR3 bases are TGCGCCAGCAGCCAAGACTTTCGGCAACATTTCGGGTACGAGCAGTACTTC.

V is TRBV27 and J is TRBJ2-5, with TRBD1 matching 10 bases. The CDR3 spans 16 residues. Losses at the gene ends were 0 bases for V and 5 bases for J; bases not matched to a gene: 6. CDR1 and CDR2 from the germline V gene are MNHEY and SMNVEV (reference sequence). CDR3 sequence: CASSLSGTGVWETQYF. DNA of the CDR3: TGTGCCAGCAGTTTATCCGGGACAGGGGTTTGGGAGACCCAGTACTTC.

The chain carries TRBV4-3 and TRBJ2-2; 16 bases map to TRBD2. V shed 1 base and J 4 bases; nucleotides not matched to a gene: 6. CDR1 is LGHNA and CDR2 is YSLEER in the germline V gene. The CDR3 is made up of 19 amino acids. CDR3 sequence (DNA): TGCGCCAGCAGCCAAGCGGGACTAGCGGGAGGGCCGAGCACCGGGGAGCTGTTTTTT. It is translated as CASSQAGLAGGPSTGELFF.

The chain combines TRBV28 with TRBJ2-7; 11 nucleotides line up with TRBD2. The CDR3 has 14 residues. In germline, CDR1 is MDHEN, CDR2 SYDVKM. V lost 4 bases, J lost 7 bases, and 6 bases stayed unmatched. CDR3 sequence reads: CASSSVLAGDEQYF. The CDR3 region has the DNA TGTGCCAGCAGTTCAGTACTAGCGGGGGATGAGCAGTACTTC.

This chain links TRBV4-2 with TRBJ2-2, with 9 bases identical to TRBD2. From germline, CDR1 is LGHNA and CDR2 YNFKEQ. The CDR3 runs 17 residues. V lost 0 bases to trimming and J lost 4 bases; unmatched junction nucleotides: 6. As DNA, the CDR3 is TGTGCCAGCAGCCAAGAATCCCTAGCGGGGTTCACCGGGGAGCTGTTTTTT. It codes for CASSQESLAGFTGELFF.

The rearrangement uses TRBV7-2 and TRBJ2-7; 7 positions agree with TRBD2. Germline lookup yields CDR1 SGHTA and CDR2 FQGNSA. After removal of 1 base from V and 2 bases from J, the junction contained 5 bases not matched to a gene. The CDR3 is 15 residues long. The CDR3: CASSLGAGNPYEQYF. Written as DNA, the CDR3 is TGTGCCAGCAGCTTAGGAGCGGGGAACCCCTACGAGCAGTACTTC.

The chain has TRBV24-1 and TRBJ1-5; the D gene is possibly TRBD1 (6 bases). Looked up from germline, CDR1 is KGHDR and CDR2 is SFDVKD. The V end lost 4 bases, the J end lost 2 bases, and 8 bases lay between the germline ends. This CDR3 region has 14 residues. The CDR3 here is CATSEGAGNQPQHF. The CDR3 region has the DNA TGTGCCACCAGTGAGGGGGCGGGCAATCAGCCCCAGCATTTT.

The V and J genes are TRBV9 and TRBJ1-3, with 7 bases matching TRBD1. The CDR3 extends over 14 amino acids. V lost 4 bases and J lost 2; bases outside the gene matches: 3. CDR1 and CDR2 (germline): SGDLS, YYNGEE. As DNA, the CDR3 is TGTGCCAGCAGCAAAGACAGGGCTGGAAACACCATATATTTT. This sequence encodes CASSKDRAGNTIYF. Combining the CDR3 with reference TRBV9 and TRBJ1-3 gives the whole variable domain DSGVTQTPKHLITATGQRVTLRCSPRSGDLSVYWYQQSLDQGLQFLIQYYNGEERAKGNILERFSAQQFPDLHSELNLSSLELGDSALYFCASSKDRAGNTIYFGEGSWLTVV.

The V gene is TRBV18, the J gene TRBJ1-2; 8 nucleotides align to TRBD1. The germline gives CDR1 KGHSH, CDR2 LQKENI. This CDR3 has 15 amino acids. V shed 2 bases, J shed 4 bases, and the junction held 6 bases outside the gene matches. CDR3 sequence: CASSPTPQGAYGYTF. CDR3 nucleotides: TGTGCCAGCTCACCAACCCCTCAGGGGGCCTATGGCTACACCTTC.

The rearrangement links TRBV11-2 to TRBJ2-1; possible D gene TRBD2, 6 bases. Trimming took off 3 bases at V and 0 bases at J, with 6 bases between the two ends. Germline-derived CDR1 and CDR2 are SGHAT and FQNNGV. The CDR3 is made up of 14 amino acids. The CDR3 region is CASSFGSSYNEQFF. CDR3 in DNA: TGTGCCAGCAGCTTCGGGAGCTCCTACAATGAGCAGTTCTTC.

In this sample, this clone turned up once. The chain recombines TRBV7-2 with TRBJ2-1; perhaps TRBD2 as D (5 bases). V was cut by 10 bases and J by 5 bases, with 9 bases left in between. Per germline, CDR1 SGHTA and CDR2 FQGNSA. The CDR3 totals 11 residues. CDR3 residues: CATTGDNEQFF. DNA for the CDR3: TGTGCCACGACCGGGGACAATGAGCAGTTCTTC.

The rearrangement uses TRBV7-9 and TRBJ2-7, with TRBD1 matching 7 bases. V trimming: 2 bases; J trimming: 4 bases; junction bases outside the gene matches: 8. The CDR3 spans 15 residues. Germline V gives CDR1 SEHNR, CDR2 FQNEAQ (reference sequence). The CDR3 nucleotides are TGTGCCAGCAGCTTAATGGGGACAGAAATTTACGAGCAGTACTTC. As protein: CASSLMGTEIYEQYF.

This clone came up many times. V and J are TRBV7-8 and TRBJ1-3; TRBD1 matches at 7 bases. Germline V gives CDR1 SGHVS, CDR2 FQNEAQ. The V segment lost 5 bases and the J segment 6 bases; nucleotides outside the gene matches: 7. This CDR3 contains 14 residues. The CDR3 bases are TGTGCCAGCAGCCCCAGGGGGTTGCCAAACACCATATATTTT. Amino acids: CASSPRGLPNTIYF.

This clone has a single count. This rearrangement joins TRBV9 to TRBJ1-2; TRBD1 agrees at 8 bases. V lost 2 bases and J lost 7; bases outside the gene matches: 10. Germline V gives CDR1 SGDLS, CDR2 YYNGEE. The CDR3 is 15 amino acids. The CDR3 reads CASSVQRAGGRGYTF. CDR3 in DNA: TGTGCCAGCAGCGTTCAGAGGGCAGGGGGCCGTGGCTACACCTTC.

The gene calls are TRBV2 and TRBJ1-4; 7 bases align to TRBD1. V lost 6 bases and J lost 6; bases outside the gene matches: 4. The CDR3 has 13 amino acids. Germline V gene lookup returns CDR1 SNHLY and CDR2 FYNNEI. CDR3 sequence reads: CASSGTADEKLFF. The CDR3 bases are TGTGCCAGCAGCGGGACAGCGGATGAAAAACTGTTTTTT.

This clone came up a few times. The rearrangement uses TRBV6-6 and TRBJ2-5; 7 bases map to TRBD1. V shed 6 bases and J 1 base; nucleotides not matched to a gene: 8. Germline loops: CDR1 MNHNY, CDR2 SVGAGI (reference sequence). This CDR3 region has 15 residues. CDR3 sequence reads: CASSPWGQTQETQYF. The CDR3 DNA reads TGTGCCAGCAGCCCGTGGGGACAGACCCAAGAGACCCAGTACTTC.